The 19 T cell receptor beta chains given below trace back to one sample, sequenced in a study of blood T cell repertoires in COVID-19. Generated by immunoSEQ multiplex PCR, the TCRdb table keeps only in-frame clones and is missing some. This repertoire shows fewer than 200,000 clones, about 87% found once; its top ten account for about 0.96%. Sequenced material: peripheral blood. Receptors were obtained from a woman younger than 30 who had recovered from COVID-19.

The rearrangement joins TRBV20-1 to TRBJ2-5, with TRBD2 identical over 7 bases. Germline lookup yields CDR1 DFQATT and CDR2 SNEGSKA (reference sequence). The CDR3 has 9 residues. The V segment lost 7 bases and the J segment 12 bases; nucleotides outside the gene matches: 5. Written as DNA, the CDR3 is TGCAGTGTCCGGGACTACAAGTACTTC. This translates into CSVRDYKYF.

The J gene is TRBJ1-5, the V gene TRBV18, with 8 bases that match TRBD1. After removal of 2 bases from V and 6 bases from J, the junction contained 3 bases not matched to a gene. Looked up from germline, CDR1 is KGHSH and CDR2 is LQKENI. The CDR3 has 14 residues. The chain's CDR3 is CASSPGQGRQPQHF. The CDR3 DNA sequence: TGTGCCAGCTCACCAGGACAGGGTCGTCAGCCCCAGCATTTT.

J is TRBJ1-2 and V is TRBV6-1; 7 bases agree with TRBD1. Looked up from germline, CDR1 is MNHNS and CDR2 is SASEGT. The V segment lost 3 bases and the J segment 6 bases; nucleotides outside the gene matches: 7. This CDR3 is 14 amino acids long. CDR3 sequence (DNA): TGTGCCAGCAGTGAGGTAGGGGGCAACGATGGCTACACCTTC. Translation: CASSEVGGNDGYTF.

V and J are TRBV5-4 and TRBJ2-3, with D perhaps matching TRBD1 (6 bases). V was shortened by 4 bases and J by 2 bases, with 17 bases between the two germline ends. From germline, CDR1 is SGHNT and CDR2 YYREEE (reference sequence). There are 16 residues in the CDR3. CDR3 in amino acids: CASSPAFWDTTDTQYF. The CDR3 DNA follows: TGTGCCAGCAGCCCCGCGTTCTGGGACACCACAGATACGCAGTATTTT.

The chain employs TRBV6-2 or TRBV6-3 and TRBJ2-1, with 13 bases fitting TRBD2. The trim removed 0 bases at V and 3 bases at J, leaving 2 bases unmatched. This CDR3 region has 17 residues. Germline V gene sequence: CDR1 MNHEY, CDR2 SVGEGT. The CDR3 spells CASSYSGLAGDYNEQFF. CDR3 bases: TGTGCCAGCAGTTACTCTGGACTAGCGGGGGACTACAATGAGCAGTTCTTC.

The chain combines TRBV24-1 with TRBJ2-3; D remains ambiguous. CDR1 is KGHDR, CDR2 SFDVKD, per germline. Trimming pared 1 base from V and 8 bases from J, leaving 12 bases between. The CDR3 spans 14 residues. The CDR3 DNA follows: TGTGCCACCAGTGATTTATTCCCAGAAACTACGCAGTATTTT. It encodes CATSDLFPETTQYF.

The chain uses TRBV5-1 and TRBJ2-3; no clear D. This CDR3 comprises 14 residues. Germline V gene sequence: CDR1 SGHRS, CDR2 YFSETQ. V lost 1 base and J lost 1, with 7 bases in between. CDR3 coding DNA: TGCGCCAGCAGCTTGTGGCAGGGCACAGATACGCAGTATTTT. Translated: CASSLWQGTDTQYF.

J is TRBJ2-1 and V is TRBV5-6, with 9 positions matching TRBD2. Per the germline V gene, CDR1 is SGHDT and CDR2 is YYEEEE. CDR3 length: 15 amino acids. J was trimmed by 10 bases and V by 2 bases; bases with no gene match: 10. CDR3 sequence: CASSLGGAGGWEQFF. Here the CDR3 DNA reads TGTGCCAGCAGCTTAGGGGGAGCGGGAGGATGGGAGCAGTTCTTC.

This clone was detected only once. The genes are TRBV28 and TRBJ1-5, with D unclear. Trimming pared 4 bases from V and 0 bases from J, leaving 13 bases between. The CDR3 runs 16 residues. Germline values: CDR1 MDHEN, CDR2 SYDVKM. The chain's CDR3 is CASSSSRKNSNQPQHF. CDR3 bases: TGTGCCAGCAGTTCCTCCAGGAAAAATAGCAATCAGCCCCAGCATTTT.

The genes are TRBV9 and TRBJ2-1, with 8 bases matching TRBD2. The trim removed 4 bases at V and 6 bases at J, leaving 9 bases unmatched. CDR1 is SGDLS and CDR2 is YYNGEE in the germline V gene. The CDR3 runs 15 residues. CDR3 in DNA: TGTGCCAGCAGCCCCTCGGGGGGGGGCTCCAATGAGCAGTTCTTC. Protein: CASSPSGGGSNEQFF.

The chain is built from TRBV4-2 and TRBJ1-1; TRBD1 might be the D (6 bases). The V gene's germline CDR1 is LGHNA and CDR2 YNFKEQ. V gave up 0 bases and J gave up 0 bases, with 11 bases separating them. The CDR3 has 16 amino acids. CDR3 protein: CASSQDPGAMNTEAFF. The CDR3 region has the DNA TGTGCCAGCAGCCAAGATCCAGGGGCCATGAACACTGAAGCTTTCTTT.

The rearrangement uses TRBV4-1 and TRBJ2-5, with D maybe TRBD2 (5 bases). Germline V gene data show CDR1 as MGHRA and CDR2 as YSYEKL. V lost 3 bases and J lost 1, with 18 bases in between. This CDR3 has 17 amino acids. CDR3 nucleotides: TGCGCCAGCAGCCAGCGCCCAAGTAGCGACCGCCAAGAGACCCAGTACTTC. This sequence encodes CASSQRPSSDRQETQYF.

The chain carries TRBV25-1 and TRBJ2-3; D remains ambiguous. Germline lookup yields CDR1 MGHDK and CDR2 SYGVNS. Trimming left V 4 bases short and J 0 bases short, with 11 bases between. The CDR3 runs to 15 residues. As DNA, the CDR3 is TGTGCCAGCAGTGCCGCAACCACTAGCACAGATACGCAGTATTTT. Protein sequence: CASSAATTSTDTQYF.

The rearrangement uses TRBV7-9 and TRBJ1-3; D gene unclear. The CDR3 extends over 16 amino acids. Trimming cost V 5 bases and J 0 bases, with 14 bases left between them. The germline gives CDR1 SEHNR, CDR2 FQNEAQ (reference sequence). In nucleotides, the CDR3 is TGTGCCAGCAGCCCGATTAGCGGCTACTCTGGAAACACCATATATTTT. Translation: CASSPISGYSGNTIYF.

The CDR3 DNA sequence: TGCGCCAGCAGGTCAGGCCAAGAAGCTTTCTTT. It is translated as CASRSGQEAFF. The chain is built from TRBV5-1 and TRBJ1-1; D ambiguous. The CDR3 runs to 11 residues. V lost 5 bases and J lost 8, with 10 bases in between. Germline V CDR1 and CDR2: SGHRS, YFSETQ.

The gene calls are TRBV19 and TRBJ2-7; 7 bases align to TRBD2. Germline lookup yields CDR1 LNHDA and CDR2 SQIVND (reference sequence). J was trimmed by 4 bases and V by 0 bases; bases with no gene match: 15. This CDR3 has 18 residues. CDR3 in DNA: TGTGCCAGTAGTATAGATCCCGCCGGCGGGACTAATACGTACGAGCAGTACTTC. Translated, it gives CASSIDPAGGTNTYEQYF.

CDR3 loop: CASSYSPEGHGYTF. CDR3 DNA: TGTGCCAGCAGCTACTCGCCTGAGGGCCATGGCTACACCTTC. The chain carries TRBV27 and TRBJ1-2, with D hard to call. The CDR3 runs 14 residues. The germline V gene has CDR1 MNHEY and CDR2 SMNVEV (reference sequence). Trimming removed 6 bases from V and 6 bases from J, with 17 bases in between.

This clone was picked up a small number of times. The J gene is TRBJ1-1, the V gene TRBV7-2; TRBD1 might be the D (6 bases). The CDR3 has 12 residues. The germline V and J ends were trimmed by 8 bases and 6 bases, with 13 bases remaining between them. Per germline, CDR1 SGHTA and CDR2 FQGNSA. The CDR3 sequence is CASGGGRAEAFF. The DNA of the CDR3 is TGTGCCAGCGGCGGGGGCCGCGCTGAAGCTTTCTTT.

This clone was counted a few times. The V and J genes are TRBV5-1 and TRBJ1-5; 8 bases match TRBD1. CDR1 and CDR2 (germline): SGHRS, YFSETQ. Trimming cost V 4 bases and J 4 bases; bases outside gene matches: 4. This CDR3 has 14 amino acids. CDR3 loop: CASSGGTGNQPQHF. CDR3 nucleotides: TGCGCCAGCAGCGGCGGGACAGGTAATCAGCCCCAGCATTTT.